This T cell receptor (beta chain) was sequenced for a study of lymphopenia after photon versus proton radiotherapy. Study results and limitations: Under photons, naive T cells and diversity fell while effector/memory populations rose. A bigger post-nadir fall in TCR diversity correlated inversely with survival time in deceased patients. After the lymphocyte nadir, photon-treated repertoires showed oligoclonal expansion, especially of CD8+ Temra cells.

With respect to this clone: Its target is not known.

This CDR3 is built from 16 residues. V lost 6 bases, J lost 4 bases, and 22 bases lay in between. CDR1 is SGHDT, CDR2 YYEEEE, per germline. TCRdb keeps only in-frame clones here, not all; method: immunoSEQ multiplex PCR. The sample consists of under 80,000 clones, around 85% of them appearing once. The chain recombines TRBV5-6 with TRBJ1-2; the D gene is possibly TRBD1 (5 bases). Sample: peripheral blood, taken from a patient treated with photon-based radiotherapy. The clonotype comes from a man between 40 and 49 years old with gastric cancer. CDR3: CASIGRFYRGGYGYTF. CDR3 nucleotides: TGTGCCAGCATAGGACGCTTCTATAGGGGAGGCTATGGCTACACCTTC.